A selection of T cell receptor beta chains follows, all from one sample in a study of T-cell reconstitution after alpha-beta-depleted transplantation in children. TCRdb re-called the PCR reads with MiXCR, one entry per CDR3 protein. The repertoire holds approximately 1,000,000 distinct CDR3 sequences, with around 30% as singletons. The starting material was PBMCs, mostly from graft donor cells, obtained 360 days after TCRalphabeta/CD19-depleted stem cell transplant. These TCRs come from a boy under two years old who had a stem cell transplant for SCID, so the T cells may come from the graft donor. Both conserved end residues are part of each CDR3. Fields, in order: J gene, D gene, clone size, V gene, CDR3 DNA, CDR3 protein. The D gene is left open where the match is weak. Size is omitted from some rows. Given values are once, few, many or a class for expanded clones.

>TRBJ2-7|TRBD1|-|TRBV12-3/TRBV12-4
TGTGCCAGCAGGGATGGGACAGGGGGACGGGAGCAGTACTTC
CASRDGTGGREQYF
>TRBJ1-3|-|-|TRBV12-3/TRBV12-4
TGTGCCAGCACGGGACGGTGGGGAAACACCATATATTTT
CASTGRWGNTIYF
>TRBJ1-5|-|few|TRBV20-1
TGCAGTGCAGACGACCCCTCTAGCAATCAGCCCCAGCATTTT
CSADDPSSNQPQHF
>TRBJ2-7|TRBD1|-|TRBV5-1
TGCGCCAGCAGCTTAATTGTAGGGACAGACTACGAGCAGTACTTC
CASSLIVGTDYEQYF
>TRBJ2-7|TRBD1|-|TRBV10-3
TGTGCCATCAGGGACAGGGCCGAGCAGTACTTC
CAIRDRAEQYF
>TRBJ1-1|TRBD1|once|TRBV28
TGTGCCAGCAGTTTATACAGGGGCGTAGCCAAGACTGAAGCTTTCTTT
CASSLYRGVAKTEAFF
>TRBJ2-5|-|few|TRBV28
TGTGCCAGCCAGGCGGGGGCCGTCCAAGAGACCCAGTACTTC
CASQAGAVQETQYF
>TRBJ2-7|-|-|TRBV15
TGTGCCACCAGCAGAGGTCGGACTTACGAGCAGTACTTC
CATSRGRTYEQYF
>TRBJ2-2|-|-|TRBV29-1
TGCAGCGTTGTTCTGAACACCGGGGAGCTGTTTTTT
CSVVLNTGELFF
>TRBJ1-1|-|-|TRBV20-1
TGCAGTGCTAGAGCCTATGGACAGCCGAACACTGAAGCTTTCTTT
CSARAYGQPNTEAFF
>TRBJ1-2|-|few|TRBV20-1
TGCAGTGCTGACAAGGAAGGGGACTATGGCTACACCTTC
CSADKEGDYGYTF
>TRBJ2-3|-|few|TRBV20-1
TGCAGTGCTAGGGACGGCGGGGGCCCAGATACGCAGTATTTT
CSARDGGGPDTQYF
>TRBJ2-2|-|-|TRBV6-5
TGTGCCAGCAGTTACTCGGGTTTTAGCACCGGGGAGCTGTTTTTT
CASSYSGFSTGELFF
>TRBJ1-2|-|-|TRBV5-5
TGTGCCAGCAGCTTGGTGCCAGTAAACTATGGCTACACCTTC
CASSLVPVNYGYTF
>TRBJ2-1|TRBD1|few|TRBV5-1
TGCGCCAGCAGCTTGTGGGAGTCTAGACAGGGTTACAGTGAGCAGTTCTTC
CASSLWESRQGYSEQFF
>TRBJ1-1|-|few|TRBV20-1
TGCAGTGCTAGACTCCGAGCAGGGAGGTTGAACACTGAAGCTTTCTTT
CSARLRAGRLNTEAFF
>TRBJ2-5|TRBD2|-|TRBV4-1
TGCGCCAGCAGCCAAGTCGGGAGGGGTGGAGAGACCCAGTACTTC
CASSQVGRGGETQYF
>TRBJ2-4|-|few|TRBV6-2/TRBV6-3
TGTGCCAGCAGTTACCTCTTGGCCAAAAACATTCAGTACTTC
CASSYLLAKNIQYF
>TRBJ2-1|-|few|TRBV7-9
TGTGCCAGCAGCCCAGTAGGGGGGGAGGTTGTTATTGAGCAGTTCTTC
CASSPVGGEVVIEQFF
>TRBJ2-7|-|few|TRBV5-1
TGCGCCAGCAGCCTAAATTGGGAAGGCACTACTCGCGAGCAGTACTTC
CASSLNWEGTTREQYF
>TRBJ2-3|TRBD1|-|TRBV7-6
TGTGCCAGCAGCCCAAAAAAGGGACAGGGGGCTCCCTCTCCGGGCGTAGATACGCAGTATTTT
CASSPKKGQGAPSPGVDTQYF